This TCR beta chain was retrieved from a study of control samples from healthy donors and cancer patients (dated by TCRdb to between 2020 and 2021). CDR1 MNHEY and CDR2 SVGAGI are derived from the germline V gene. Spanning cysteine to phenylalanine, the CDR3 consists of 15 amino acids. CDR3 DNA is the only sequence kept; it has 45 bases, read in frame from the first base. V drops 6 bases and J drops 3 bases, leaving 12 bases in between. Comment on this clone: Its antigen specificity is not known. No much larger clonotype is one base removed from it; base qualities were not supplied.

Receptor amplification or capture employed the immunoSEQ multiplex PCR assay. TCRdb took over this immuneACCESS table, retaining in-frame rearrangements with V and J assigned. Such tables are incomplete; in checked studies, under half of the missing clones stem from an unresolved V gene, and the remainder is unexplained. The sample includes about 130,000 clones, with approximately 90% observed a single time. The ten biggest clones cover roughly 8.6% of the sample. The V and J genes are TRBV6-5 and TRBJ1-6, with the D gene uncertain. The clonotype was recovered from a man between 18 and 29 years old in good health. The material sequenced was blood. The nucleotide sequence is TGTGCCAGCAGCGTGACAAGCCTCTATAATTCACCCCTCCACTTT. This encodes CASSVTSLYNSPLHF.